These 3 T cell receptor beta chains were all obtained from the same sample, sequenced in a study of blood T cells in healthy people across ages. Next came a second PCR, run for roughly 6 to 11 cycles, which used a sample-barcoded 5' primer along with a J-beta primer mix. TCRdb independently ran MiXCR on the 5' RACE reads; one entry per CDR3 protein. The table records about 2 million distinct CDR3 sequences, around half of them present only once. The sample taken for sequencing was blood. These receptors were taken from a woman aged 40 to 55 in good health.

This clonotype came up a few times. The chain links TRBV25-1 to TRBJ2-1; the D call may be TRBD1 or TRBD2 (5 bases each). CDR1 is MGHDK, CDR2 SYGVNS, per germline. The CDR3 runs 15 residues. Trimming left V 2 bases short and J 3 bases short, with 11 bases between. The CDR3 loop reads CASSERGTVYNEQFF. For the CDR3, the DNA is TGTGCCAGCAGTGAACGAGGGACGGTCTACAATGAGCAGTTCTTC.

This clonotype turned up a few times. The rearrangement joins TRBV20-1 to TRBJ2-7, with D uncertain. The CDR3 spans 15 residues. Germline values: CDR1 DFQATT, CDR2 SNEGSKA (reference sequence). Trimming removed 0 bases from V and 0 bases from J, with 12 bases in between. The CDR3 reads CSARELGKSSYEQYF. As DNA, the CDR3 is TGCAGTGCTAGAGAGTTAGGGAAGAGCTCCTACGAGCAGTACTTC.

V is TRBV18 and J is TRBJ2-3; 9 nucleotides align to TRBD2. In germline, CDR1 is KGHSH, CDR2 LQKENI. Losses at the gene ends were 6 bases for V and 0 bases for J; bases not matched to a gene: 10. This CDR3 contains 17 residues. This chain's CDR3 is CASSLTSGLTSTDTQYF. CDR3 DNA sequence: TGTGCCAGCTCCCTGACTAGCGGCCTTACTAGCACAGATACGCAGTATTTT.